This T cell receptor beta chain was identified during a study of blood T cells in healthy people across ages. A second PCR, run for roughly 7 to 11 cycles, used a sample-barcoded 5' primer plus a J-beta primer mix. TCRdb fed the 5' RACE reads into MiXCR, producing one record per CDR3 protein. The table records 1 million or so distinct CDR3 sequences, 25% of them present only once. The CDR3 is 13 amino acids. Trimming stripped 5 bases from V and 8 bases from J, with 15 bases between. Germline V gene data show CDR1 as SEHNR and CDR2 as FQNEAQ (reference sequence). RNA extraction gave at least 5 micrograms of total RNA per sample. Another study also made use of these data, one on T cells of mothers and their children. That work states: Over 8 million reads per mother and some 3 million per child were obtained. Versus unrelated pairs, overlap was slightly higher in related mother-child pairs, without reaching significance.

The sequenced sample consisted of blood. This sequence joins TRBV7-9 and TRBJ1-1; D not resolved. The sequence was collected from a girl aged 2 to 9 in good health. The CDR3 DNA reads as TGTGCCAGCAGCCCAAAAGGCAGCGTAGAAGCTTTCTTT. This codes for CASSPKGSVEAFF.